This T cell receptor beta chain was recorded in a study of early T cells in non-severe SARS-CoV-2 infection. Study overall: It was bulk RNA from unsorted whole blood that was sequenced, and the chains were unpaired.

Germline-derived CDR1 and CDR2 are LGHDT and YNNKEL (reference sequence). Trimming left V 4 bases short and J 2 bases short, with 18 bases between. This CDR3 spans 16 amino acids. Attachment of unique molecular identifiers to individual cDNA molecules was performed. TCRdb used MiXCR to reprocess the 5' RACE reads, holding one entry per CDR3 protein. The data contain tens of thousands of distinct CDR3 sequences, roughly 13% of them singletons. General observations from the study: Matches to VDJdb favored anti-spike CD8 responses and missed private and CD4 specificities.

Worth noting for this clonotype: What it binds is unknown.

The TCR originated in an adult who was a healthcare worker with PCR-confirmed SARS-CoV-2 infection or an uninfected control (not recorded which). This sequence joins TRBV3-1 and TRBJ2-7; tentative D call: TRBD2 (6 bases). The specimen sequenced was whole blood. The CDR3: CASSRIPLASTYEQYF. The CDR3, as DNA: TGTGCCAGCAGCCGCATTCCCCTAGCGTCAACCTACGAGCAGTACTTC.